Listed below are T cell receptor beta chains from one sample, sequenced in a study of OX40 agonist ivuxolimab in advanced cancers. The table came from immunoSEQ multiplex PCR; TCRdb's copy has only in-frame clones and leaves some out. The top ten clones hold roughly 0.72% of a sample with under 85,000 clones, more than 90% of them seen once. This sample comprised CD4+ or CD8+ T cells sorted from blood, obtained in a trial of the OX40 agonist ivuxolimab. These receptors all come from an adult with an advanced solid tumor such as melanoma, head and neck, liver or kidney cancer. The CDR3 runs from the conserved cysteine through the conserved F or W. Each record gives: CDR3 protein, J gene, V gene, CDR3 length.

cdr3_aa: CASSYSGRHTNEKLFF
j_call: TRBJ1-4
v_call: TRBV6-5
cdr3_length: 16

cdr3_aa: CATDRSYEQYF
j_call: TRBJ2-7
v_call: TRBV28
cdr3_length: 11

cdr3_aa: CASTLGSTGGELFF
j_call: TRBJ2-2
v_call: TRBV6-5
cdr3_length: 14

cdr3_aa: CASSSGPNSYNEQFF
j_call: TRBJ2-1
v_call: TRBV6-1
cdr3_length: 15

cdr3_aa: CASSPRGREWEETQYF
j_call: TRBJ2-5
v_call: TRBV28
cdr3_length: 16

cdr3_aa: CASSIGRVRDQPQHF
j_call: TRBJ1-5
v_call: TRBV19
cdr3_length: 15

cdr3_aa: CASSFTGDTEAFF
j_call: TRBJ1-1
v_call: TRBV11-3
cdr3_length: 13

cdr3_aa: CASSLLGSHRNEQFF
j_call: TRBJ2-1
v_call: TRBV5-6
cdr3_length: 15

cdr3_aa: CAISSSGRAGETQYF
j_call: TRBJ2-5
v_call: TRBV10-3
cdr3_length: 15

cdr3_aa: CASSLGQPGGDYGYTF
j_call: TRBJ1-2
v_call: TRBV7-2
cdr3_length: 16

cdr3_aa: CASSLGVGGYTF
j_call: TRBJ1-2
v_call: TRBV7-2
cdr3_length: 12

cdr3_aa: CASSPDSYSPDTQYF
j_call: TRBJ2-3
v_call: TRBV7-9
cdr3_length: 15

cdr3_aa: CASSQAGRTEAFF
j_call: TRBJ1-1
v_call: TRBV14
cdr3_length: 13

cdr3_aa: CASRRLAAYNEQFF
j_call: TRBJ2-1
v_call: TRBV28
cdr3_length: 14

cdr3_aa: CASSQGSGRTYEQYF
j_call: TRBJ2-7
v_call: TRBV16
cdr3_length: 15

cdr3_aa: CASSRRRGARMNTEAFF
j_call: TRBJ1-1
v_call: TRBV7-9
cdr3_length: 17

cdr3_aa: CASSYGRPGNAEAFF
j_call: TRBJ1-1
v_call: TRBV5-1
cdr3_length: 15

cdr3_aa: CASSSTGGSYEQYF
j_call: TRBJ2-7
v_call: TRBV11-3
cdr3_length: 14

cdr3_aa: CASRGGWIYETQYF
j_call: TRBJ2-5
v_call: TRBV19
cdr3_length: 14

cdr3_aa: CASSILRGGAGYTF
j_call: TRBJ1-2
v_call: TRBV19
cdr3_length: 14

cdr3_aa: CASSRQGASGGYTF
j_call: TRBJ1-2
v_call: TRBV5-6
cdr3_length: 14

cdr3_aa: CATRSGGAGTGELFF
j_call: TRBJ2-2
v_call: TRBV19
cdr3_length: 15

cdr3_aa: CASKNRGRRTTETQYF
j_call: TRBJ2-5
v_call: TRBV6-6
cdr3_length: 16

cdr3_aa: CASSPAEGSAYTEAFF
j_call: TRBJ1-1
v_call: TRBV28
cdr3_length: 16

cdr3_aa: CASSPPISNQPQHF
j_call: TRBJ1-5
v_call: TRBV18
cdr3_length: 14

cdr3_aa: CASSYQGANYGYTF
j_call: TRBJ1-2
v_call: TRBV28
cdr3_length: 14

cdr3_aa: CASSIEAGNFADTQYF
j_call: TRBJ2-3
v_call: TRBV4-2
cdr3_length: 16

cdr3_aa: CASSWLAGGGEQYF
j_call: TRBJ2-7
v_call: TRBV27
cdr3_length: 14

cdr3_aa: CASNTRGFGYTF
j_call: TRBJ1-2
v_call: TRBV28
cdr3_length: 12

cdr3_aa: CAISESLGQGYEQYF
j_call: TRBJ2-7
v_call: TRBV10-3
cdr3_length: 15

cdr3_aa: CASSFKGANTGELFF
j_call: TRBJ2-2
v_call: TRBV7-9
cdr3_length: 15

cdr3_aa: CASSMVARAPYEQYF
j_call: TRBJ2-7
v_call: TRBV19
cdr3_length: 15

cdr3_aa: CASSQAERPGETQYF
j_call: TRBJ2-5
v_call: TRBV4-3
cdr3_length: 15

cdr3_aa: CASSPGREDGYTF
j_call: TRBJ1-2
v_call: TRBV4-2
cdr3_length: 13

cdr3_aa: CASSLAASRRSEQFF
j_call: TRBJ2-1
v_call: TRBV7-9
cdr3_length: 15

cdr3_aa: CASSPGQGNYGYTF
j_call: TRBJ1-2
v_call: TRBV7-2
cdr3_length: 14

cdr3_aa: CSVALAGFGNEQFF
j_call: TRBJ2-1
v_call: TRBV29-1
cdr3_length: 14

cdr3_aa: CASSYSSIASNYGYTF
j_call: TRBJ1-2
v_call: TRBV6-5
cdr3_length: 16

cdr3_aa: CASSNSGRIYGYTF
j_call: TRBJ1-2
v_call: TRBV6-5
cdr3_length: 14

cdr3_aa: CASSQGGSTGQETQYF
j_call: TRBJ2-5
v_call: TRBV19
cdr3_length: 16

cdr3_aa: CASRLAGRTINYGYTF
j_call: TRBJ1-2
v_call: TRBV12-2
cdr3_length: 16

cdr3_aa: CASSIHVKRQTSSYEQYF
j_call: TRBJ2-7
v_call: TRBV7-2
cdr3_length: 18

cdr3_aa: CASSAMGYGPRNNQPQHF
j_call: TRBJ1-5
v_call: TRBV7-9
cdr3_length: 18

cdr3_aa: CASSLAGVDYEQYF
j_call: TRBJ2-7
v_call: TRBV7-9
cdr3_length: 14

cdr3_aa: CASSPYRGEYEQYF
j_call: TRBJ2-7
v_call: TRBV18
cdr3_length: 14

cdr3_aa: CASSQDSSGRANEQFF
j_call: TRBJ2-1
v_call: TRBV4-3
cdr3_length: 16

cdr3_aa: CASRQAGGRPDTQYF
j_call: TRBJ2-3
v_call: TRBV6-6
cdr3_length: 15

cdr3_aa: CASSPRQGYNEQFF
j_call: TRBJ2-1
v_call: TRBV6-5
cdr3_length: 14

cdr3_aa: CASSDGTIESFATNEKLFF
j_call: TRBJ1-4
v_call: TRBV6-1
cdr3_length: 19

cdr3_aa: CASTFQPGLNTDTQYF
j_call: TRBJ2-3
v_call: TRBV2
cdr3_length: 16

cdr3_aa: CASSSRKTYGYTF
j_call: TRBJ1-2
v_call: TRBV7-6
cdr3_length: 13

cdr3_aa: CASSVRLAASYNEQFF
j_call: TRBJ2-1
v_call: TRBV7-6
cdr3_length: 16

cdr3_aa: CASSLARGEQYF
j_call: TRBJ2-7
v_call: TRBV7-8
cdr3_length: 12

cdr3_aa: CASSLAGASYEQYF
j_call: TRBJ2-7
v_call: TRBV6-1
cdr3_length: 14